Listed below are T cell receptor beta chains from one sample, sequenced in a study of T-cell reconstitution after alpha-beta-depleted transplantation in children. TCRdb reanalysed the PCR reads using MiXCR and keeps one entry per CDR3 protein. Of 97,000 or so distinct CDR3 sequences in the sample, 6% to 9% are singletons; the top ten hold about 17%. Sample: PBMCs, taken before TCRalphabeta/CD19-depleted stem cell transplant. Receptors originate from a boy aged 2 to 10 with acute lymphoblastic leukemia, due to receive a stem cell transplant. Each CDR3 is given with its conserved first and last residue. Fields, in order: D gene, J gene, clone size, V gene, CDR3 DNA, CDR3 protein. D genes are given only for firm matches. A row's size may be missing; if present it is once, few, many or a size class.

d_gene: -; j_gene: TRBJ2-3; abundance: -; v_gene: TRBV6-5; CDR3nt: TGTGCCAGCAGCTACCGATACACAGATACGCAGTATTTT; CDR3aa: CASSYRYTDTQYF
d_gene: -; j_gene: TRBJ2-3; abundance: few; v_gene: TRBV6-1; CDR3nt: TGTGCCAGCAGTACAAAGCGAGATACGCAGTATTTT; CDR3aa: CASSTKRDTQYF
d_gene: -; j_gene: TRBJ1-2; abundance: many; v_gene: TRBV12-3/TRBV12-4; CDR3nt: TGTGCCAGCAGTCCTGACGGATTGAACGGCTACACCTTC; CDR3aa: CASSPDGLNGYTF
d_gene: -; j_gene: TRBJ2-1; abundance: -; v_gene: TRBV6-5; CDR3nt: TGTGCCAGCAGTTTACAGGGTGGGGACTCCGGATTCTTC; CDR3aa: CASSLQGGDSGFF
d_gene: -; j_gene: TRBJ2-6; abundance: -; v_gene: TRBV5-4; CDR3nt: TGTGCCAGCAGCCAGGACAGATTCTCTGGGGCCAACGTCCTGACTTTC; CDR3aa: CASSQDRFSGANVLTF
d_gene: -; j_gene: TRBJ2-1; abundance: -; v_gene: TRBV5-1; CDR3nt: TGCGCCAGCAGGGGGACTCTCGGACCCTACAATGAGCAGTTCTTC; CDR3aa: CASRGTLGPYNEQFF
d_gene: -; j_gene: TRBJ2-2; abundance: few; v_gene: TRBV11-2; CDR3nt: TGTGCCAGCAGCTTAGAGCAGGCCGGGGAGCTGTTTTTT; CDR3aa: CASSLEQAGELFF
d_gene: TRBD1; j_gene: TRBJ1-4; abundance: -; v_gene: TRBV13; CDR3nt: TGTGCCTGCTGTTTAGGCCCGGGACAGGGGAGACTTAATGAAAAACTGTTTTTT; CDR3aa: CACCLGPGQGRLNEKLFF
d_gene: -; j_gene: TRBJ1-2; abundance: many; v_gene: TRBV5-1; CDR3nt: TGCGCCAGCAGCTTGGTCGAGGGGTCTAACTATGGCTACACCTTC; CDR3aa: CASSLVEGSNYGYTF
d_gene: -; j_gene: TRBJ1-3; abundance: -; v_gene: TRBV21-1; CDR3nt: TGTGCCAGCAGCAAATCAAGGGACAGGGATTTCCTTGTATCTGGAAACACCATATATTTT; CDR3aa: CASSKSRDRDFLVSGNTIYF
d_gene: TRBD2; j_gene: TRBJ2-1; abundance: many; v_gene: TRBV5-1; CDR3nt: TGCGCCAGCACGTGGCGGGGGGGCCCTGGGAAATCCTACAATGAGCAGTTCTTC; CDR3aa: CASTWRGGPGKSYNEQFF
d_gene: -; j_gene: TRBJ1-1; abundance: many; v_gene: TRBV7-9; CDR3nt: TGTGCCAGCACCTTACCGGGGCTGGTAGGGAACACTGAAGCTTTCTTT; CDR3aa: CASTLPGLVGNTEAFF
d_gene: -; j_gene: TRBJ2-3; abundance: -; v_gene: TRBV27; CDR3nt: TGTGCCAGCAGTGACGATACGCAGTATTTT; CDR3aa: CASSDDTQYF
d_gene: TRBD2; j_gene: TRBJ2-7; abundance: -; v_gene: TRBV6-2/TRBV6-3; CDR3nt: TGTGCCAGCAGCGAGGCCGCGACTAGCGCAGCCTACGAGCAGTACTTC; CDR3aa: CASSEAATSAAYEQYF
d_gene: TRBD1; j_gene: TRBJ1-5; abundance: many; v_gene: TRBV20-1; CDR3nt: TGCAGTGCTAGAGACGGGACAGGGTATCAGCCCCAGCATTTT; CDR3aa: CSARDGTGYQPQHF
d_gene: -; j_gene: TRBJ2-5; abundance: few; v_gene: TRBV20-1; CDR3nt: TGCAGTGCTAGAGGAGGGGAGGAGACCCAGTACTTC; CDR3aa: CSARGGEETQYF